One and the same sample provided the 5 T cell receptor beta chains below, sequenced in a study of blood T cells in healthy people across ages. It was with a sample-barcoded 5' primer and a J-beta primer mix that a second PCR of about 6 to 12 cycles was run. TCRdb fed the 5' RACE reads into MiXCR, producing one record per CDR3 protein. Of more than 800,000 distinct CDR3 sequences in the sample, around 28% were seen once. Sequenced: blood. These receptors were collected from a woman at least 80 years old in good health.

The CDR3 loop is CASSSPRDRTNEKLFF. The CDR3 DNA is TGTGCCAGCAGCTCCCCCCGAGACAGAACTAATGAAAAACTGTTTTTT. V is TRBV12-3 or TRBV12-4 and J is TRBJ1-4; D may be TRBD1 (5 bases). Trimming left V 6 bases short and J 1 base short, with 15 bases between. This CDR3 region has 16 residues.

In the case of this clonotype: A read error is possible here, since a much larger clone lies one base away. This rearrangement joins TRBV27 to TRBJ1-2; D unresolved. This CDR3 has 15 amino acids. CDR1 and CDR2 from the germline V gene are MNHEY and SMNVEV (reference sequence). V shed 6 bases and J shed 3 bases, with 17 bases lying between them. The CDR3 protein is CASSHSTSADYGYTF. The CDR3 DNA follows: TGTGCCAGCAGCCACTCTACTTCGGCGGACTATGGCTACACCTTC.

On this clonotype: A much larger clone differs by one base, so this may be a read error. The J gene is TRBJ2-5, the V gene TRBV6-5; 9 nucleotides agree with TRBD1. From germline, CDR1 is MNHEY and CDR2 SVGAGI. There are 15 residues in the CDR3. CDR3 in DNA: TGTGCCAGCAGACGACAGGGGGTCCTGGGGGAGACCCTGTACTTC. Its translation: CASRRQGVLGETLYF.

The chain is built from TRBV6-5 and TRBJ2-3; 7 positions agree with TRBD2. Germline lookup yields CDR1 MNHEY and CDR2 SVGAGI. CDR3 length: 16 amino acids. Losses at the gene ends were 0 bases for V and 2 bases for J; bases not matched to a gene: 5. The CDR3 region is CASSYSLAVLTDTQYF. CDR3 sequence (DNA): TGTGCCAGCAGTTACTCTCTAGCGGTTCTCACAGATACGCAGTATTTT.

Comments on this clonotype: This sequence may be a read error, since a much larger clone differs from it by one base. The V gene is TRBV20-1, the J gene TRBJ2-7, with D maybe TRBD2 (6 bases). The J call may be in error: the DNA end matches TRBJ2-5 better. Looked up from germline, CDR1 is DFQATT and CDR2 is SNEGSKA (reference sequence). The CDR3 runs 15 residues. CDR3 bases: TGCAGTGCTCCTGCGGGGTCCGGGTGGGGAGAGACCCAGTACTTC. Translated, it gives CSAPAGSGWGETQYF.